This passage covers 5 T cell receptor beta chains from one sample sequenced in a study of siplizumab effects on memory and regulatory T cells. Clones were read by immunoSEQ multiplex PCR, and TCRdb kept only the in-frame ones, dropping some. Seen here are about 120,000 clones, approximately 94% observed once, and the top ten hold under 2%. Sequenced: non-Treg CD4+ T cells sorted from blood. The origin of the receptors is a human donor in good health.

The chain recombines TRBV20-1 with TRBJ2-5, with 7 bases that match TRBD1. The CDR3 extends over 11 amino acids. Germline CDR1 and CDR2: DFQATT and SNEGSKA (reference sequence). J lost 4 bases, V lost 5 bases, and 1 base had no gene match. CDR3 nucleotide sequence: TGCAGTGCTCACAGGGGAGAGACCCAGTACTTC. It codes for CSAHRGETQYF.

The V gene is TRBV5-1, the J gene TRBJ2-3, with D possibly being TRBD2 (5 bases). The CDR3 length is 14 residues. Deletions cut 4 bases from V and 2 bases from J, with 11 bases between. Germline assignment: CDR1 SGHRS and CDR2 YFSETQ. The CDR3 nucleotides are TGCGCCAGCAGCATAGGACTGGACACAGATACGCAGTATTTT. Translation: CASSIGLDTDTQYF.

This chain uses TRBV10-1 with TRBJ2-4; 7 nucleotides align to TRBD2. Germline assignment: CDR1 WNHNN and CDR2 SYGVQD (reference sequence). The CDR3 runs to 14 residues. The V gene end was trimmed by 0 bases and the J gene end by 7 bases; junction bases not matched to a gene: 3. CDR3 sequence: CASSESGAGNIQYF. Written as DNA, the CDR3 is TGCGCCAGCAGTGAGTCGGGAGCGGGGAACATTCAGTACTTC.

This chain uses TRBV6-5 with TRBJ2-1; D tentatively reads TRBD1 or TRBD2 (5 bases each). CDR3 length: 14 amino acids. Germline V gene lookup returns CDR1 MNHEY and CDR2 SVGAGI. V lost 9 bases and J 7 bases, leaving 19 bases between the germline ends. The CDR3 here is CASSDLGVLNEQFF. The CDR3 DNA is TGTGCCAGTAGTGACCTGGGGGTTCTTAATGAGCAGTTCTTC.

This chain joins TRBV6-5 and TRBJ2-6; possibly TRBD1 or TRBD2 for D (5 bases each). Germline CDR1 reads MNHEY; CDR2 reads SVGAGI. There are 16 residues in the CDR3. The ends were cut back, 0 bases at V and 2 bases at J, with 8 bases in the middle. The CDR3 sequence is CASSYSWGTGANVLTF. The DNA of the CDR3 is TGTGCCAGCAGTTACTCGTGGGGGACTGGGGCCAACGTCCTGACTTTC.